This T cell receptor beta chain emerged from a study of CD8 T cells in ankylosing spondylitis. Study-level findings and limits: Some motif variants were previously reported in reactive arthritis synovial fluid and blood. Seemingly distinctive of ankylosing spondylitis blood was a TCR beta motif formed by eight highly homologous variants. Peripheral blood held disease-linked clones only at relatively low frequency, and these were CD8+.

Generation of TCR beta libraries employed quantitative 5'-RACE incorporating molecular barcodes. TCRdb called the 5' RACE reads again in MiXCR, with one record for every CDR3 protein. The sample includes about 540,000 distinct CDR3 sequences, about an eighth seen only once; the top ten take over 6.5%. Concerning this clonotype itself: Its antigen is undetermined.

V was cut by 10 bases and J by 3 bases, with 15 bases left in between. There are 13 residues in the CDR3. Germline-derived CDR1 and CDR2 are ENHRY and SYGVKD. This TCR came from a male donor with ankylosing spondylitis. The rearrangement joins TRBV10-3 to TRBJ1-1, with a weak D call TRBD1 (6 bases). Sequencing input: blood, either unsorted or a sorted T cell fraction (not recorded which). The CDR3 nucleotides read TGTGCCACCGAGGACAAGGGGGACACTGAAGCTTTCTTT. Protein sequence: CATEDKGDTEAFF.